What follows are 19 T cell receptor beta chains derived from one specimen sequenced in a study of monozygotic twins with inflammatory bowel disease. TCRdb reworked the 5' RACE reads into one entry per CDR3 protein, no DNA. In all, the sample yields about 420,000 distinct CDR3 sequences. The sample comprised blood. The receptors originated from a human donor with ulcerative colitis or Crohn's disease, or a healthy co-twin of an affected twin (not recorded which).

The genes are TRBV7-6 and TRBJ2-1; TCRdb's assignment of TRBD1 cannot be checked, as there is no DNA. The CDR3 is made up of 13 amino acids. Germline V gives CDR1 SGHVS, CDR2 FNYEAQ. The CDR3 sequence: CASSSGPGNEQFF. The whole variable domain, remainder taken from reference TRBV7-6 and TRBJ2-1, is GAGVSQSPRYKVTKRGQDVALRCDPISGHVSLYWYRQALGQGPEFLTYFNYEAQQDKSGLPNDRFSAERPEGSISTLTIQRTEQRDSAMYRCASSSGPGNEQFFGPGTRLTVL.

V and J are TRBV30 and TRBJ2-2; as DNA is missing, the TRBD2 call by TCRdb cannot be tested. The CDR3 is 19 residues long. CDR1 is GTSNPN, CDR2 SVGIG, per germline (reference sequence). CDR3 loop: CAWSKFPQGLAGFTGELFF.

The chain carries TRBV24-1 and TRBJ2-1; TCRdb's D gene call, TRBD2, goes unchecked for lack of DNA. Germline assignment: CDR1 KGHDR and CDR2 SFDVKD. The CDR3 totals 15 residues. CDR3 sequence: CATSDGTSGSNEQFF.

This chain uses TRBV2 with TRBJ1-1; TCRdb's D call, TRBD1, is unchecked because there is no DNA. Looked up from germline, CDR1 is SNHLY and CDR2 is FYNNEI. This CDR3 spans 15 amino acids. The CDR3: CASSQYRGLNTEAFF.

This chain uses TRBV19 with TRBJ2-7; as DNA is missing, the TRBD1 call by TCRdb cannot be tested. Germline CDR1 is LNHDA and CDR2 is SQIVND (reference sequence). CDR3 length: 14 residues. The CDR3 loop reads CASSTPYRGGEQYF.

This chain connects TRBV5-1 to TRBJ2-3; lacking DNA, the TRBD1 call made by TCRdb goes unchecked. The CDR3 is 15 amino acids. CDR1 and CDR2 (germline): SGHRS, YFSETQ. This CDR3 reads CASSPGTGGVDTQYF.

The V call is TRBV4-3, the J call TRBJ2-3; lacking DNA, the TRBD2 call made by TCRdb goes unchecked. Germline-derived CDR1 and CDR2 are LGHNA and YSLEER. The CDR3 covers 17 residues. The CDR3 here is CASSQDQRAVFTDTQYF.

The CDR3 sequence is CATSRGPTNIQYF. V and J are TRBV15 and TRBJ2-4; TCRdb's assignment of TRBD2 cannot be checked, as there is no DNA. CDR3 size: 13 residues. CDR1 and CDR2 (germline): LNHNV, YYDKDF (reference sequence).

This rearrangement joins TRBV19 to TRBJ1-2. From germline, CDR1 is LNHDA and CDR2 SQIVND (reference sequence). The CDR3 loop spans 14 amino acids. The CDR3 region is CASSMGWRDGGYTF.

CDR3 in amino acids: CASKKVQETQYF. The chain employs TRBV2 and TRBJ2-5. Germline V lookup: CDR1 SNHLY, CDR2 FYNNEI. The CDR3 covers 12 residues.

This chain uses TRBV4-1 with TRBJ1-2; absent DNA, TCRdb's TRBD1 call cannot be checked. The germline V gene encodes CDR1 MGHRA and CDR2 YSYEKL. The CDR3 contains 17 residues. This CDR3 is CASSQYGTGWVNYGYTF.

The chain couples TRBV27 to TRBJ2-3. Germline assignment: CDR1 MNHEY and CDR2 SMNVEV (reference sequence). The CDR3 is 15 residues long. The CDR3 sequence is CASSGNRRGTDTQYF.

This rearrangement joins TRBV5-5 to TRBJ1-1; the D call from TCRdb, TRBD1, cannot be confirmed without DNA. Germline loops: CDR1 SGHKS, CDR2 YYEKEE (reference sequence). The CDR3 extends over 15 amino acids. The CDR3 here is CASSLAPAGGGEAFF.

The rearrangement joins TRBV9 to TRBJ2-1; TCRdb lists TRBD1, though no DNA is available to test this call. The CDR3 has 15 residues. Germline V gene data show CDR1 as SGDLS and CDR2 as YYNGEE. CDR3 sequence: CASSEGQGASNEQFF. The full variable domain, rest sourced from reference TRBV9 and TRBJ2-1, is DSGVTQTPKHLITATGQRVTLRCSPRSGDLSVYWYQQSLDQGLQFLIQYYNGEERAKGNILERFSAQQFPDLHSELNLSSLELGDSALYFCASSEGQGASNEQFFGPGTRLTVL.

J is TRBJ2-7 and V is TRBV7-9. Germline values: CDR1 SEHNR, CDR2 FQNEAQ (reference sequence). This CDR3 region has 13 residues. Here the CDR3 reads CASSFTEAYEQYF.

Here the CDR3 reads CASSAGRMETQYF. This chain connects TRBV5-5 to TRBJ2-5; the D gene TCRdb calls, TRBD2, cannot be checked with no DNA. The length of the CDR3 is 13 residues. Looked up from germline, CDR1 is SGHKS and CDR2 is YYEKEE (reference sequence).

The rearrangement links TRBV5-4 to TRBJ2-5; TCRdb's D gene call, TRBD1, goes unchecked for lack of DNA. CDR1 and CDR2 (germline): SGHNT, YYREEE (reference sequence). The CDR3 runs 15 residues. The CDR3 reads CASSSPGQERETQYF.

The chain recombines TRBV3-1 with TRBJ2-1; the D gene TCRdb calls, TRBD2, cannot be checked with no DNA. Germline CDR1 and CDR2: LGHDT and YNNKEL (reference sequence). CDR3 length: 13 amino acids. CDR3 in amino acids: CASSQVAGHEQFF.

The rearrangement links TRBV5-1 to TRBJ2-1; no DNA is available, so the TRBD1 call from TCRdb remains unchecked. The CDR3 contains 16 residues. Germline loops: CDR1 SGHRS, CDR2 YFSETQ. This CDR3 reads CASSRGDRGNYNEQFF.